This is a list of T cell receptor beta chains from one sample in a study of T cell responses to AZD1222 COVID-19 vaccine. Only in-frame clones appear in the TCRdb table, and some are missing; sequencing was by immunoSEQ multiplex PCR. The table includes some 150,000 clones, around 90% detected once. The sequencing used peripheral blood, collected on day 0 of AZD1222 vaccination. Receptor source: an adult in good health. Each CDR3 is given with its conserved first and last residue. Size tells how often a clone was seen (once, few, many) or the class of an expanded clone, and some rows leave it out.

V gene	J gene	clone size	CDR3 protein
TRBV19	TRBJ2-7	NA	CASSSRTRAYEQYF
TRBV5-6	TRBJ1-4	NA	CASSREGQYNEKLFF
TRBV27	TRBJ2-2	NA	CASSIYGTPITGELFF
TRBV19	TRBJ1-1	NA	CASSINQNTEAFF
TRBV24-1	TRBJ2-2	few	CATGTPNTGELFF
TRBV7-2	TRBJ2-1	NA	CASSPRTGDYNEQFF
TRBV29-1	TRBJ1-2	NA	CSVVASYGYTF
TRBV3-1/TRBV3-2	TRBJ1-1	NA	CASSQDGDTEAFF
TRBV10-3	TRBJ1-3	NA	CAATQAISGNTIYF
TRBV12-5	TRBJ1-6	NA	CASAWDDNSPLHF
TRBV5-1	TRBJ1-1	NA	CASSLFGIGEAFF
TRBV19	TRBJ2-1	NA	CASRAGTSGSYGNEQFF
TRBV2	TRBJ1-2	NA	CASSDDGGNGYTF
TRBV19	TRBJ1-2	NA	CASSPPDRANYGYTF
TRBV20-1	TRBJ1-5	NA	CSASKGGLFSNQPQHF
TRBV7-2	TRBJ2-2	NA	CASTRRNTGELFF
TRBV9	TRBJ1-3	NA	CASSATDPLAGNTIYF
TRBV28	TRBJ2-5	once	CASSSLAGEETQYF
TRBV12-3/TRBV12-4	TRBJ2-1	NA	CASSRQSNEQFF
TRBV14	TRBJ2-2	NA	CASSQILAEYTGELFF
TRBV5-1	TRBJ2-1	NA	CASSPTANSYNEQFF
TRBV29-1	TRBJ2-7	NA	CSVEGQGPYEQYF
TRBV7-8	TRBJ1-5	NA	CASSPGAGPQGAQHF
TRBV6-5	TRBJ1-2	NA	CASTRTGDYGYTF
TRBV30	TRBJ1-4	NA	CAWSVQRTGVNEKLFF
TRBV27	TRBJ1-1	NA	CASSLMGRAEAFF
TRBV19	TRBJ1-5	NA	CASSQTDNQPQHF
TRBV2	TRBJ2-7	NA	CASRGAGYEQYF
TRBV6-5	TRBJ1-5	NA	CASSYVRESQPQHF
TRBV7-5	TRBJ1-5	NA	CVRSLKAGGRQPQHF
TRBV19	TRBJ1-5	NA	CASSSEGRARNQPQHF
TRBV5-1	TRBJ2-1	NA	CASHESNEQFF
TRBV10-3	TRBJ1-1	NA	CAIRVGQIEAFF
TRBV5-1	TRBJ2-4	NA	CASSLGGTSGGLLAKNIQYF
TRBV5-4	TRBJ2-5	NA	CASSLGLAGGSDQETQYF
TRBV12-5	TRBJ1-3	NA	CASGLVISGTRGNTIYF
TRBV6-2/TRBV6-3	TRBJ2-7	NA	CASSQGALYEQYF
TRBV30	TRBJ1-1	once	CAWSAISGRVTEAFF
TRBV29-1	TRBJ1-1	NA	CSVEDRDGTNTEAFF
TRBV30	TRBJ1-2	NA	CAWSLKNGYTF
TRBV7-9	TRBJ2-3	NA	CASTSTRIGTDTQYF